This T cell receptor (beta chain) is drawn from a study of T cell responses to AZD1222 COVID-19 vaccine. General observations from the study: At baseline, just five or six AZD1222 recipients tested seropositive. Donors, mostly white British, included more females; clonal diversity was possibly underestimated.

A remark on this clone: What it recognizes is unknown.

Sequencing used immunoSEQ multiplex PCR; TCRdb keeps in-frame clones, though not all of them. The sample has about 140,000 clones; 90% are singletons. Germline trimming cut 2 bases from V and 3 bases from J; bases unmatched to any gene: 6. Per germline, CDR1 MNHNS and CDR2 SASEGT. CDR3 size: 15 residues. The chain carries TRBV6-1 and TRBJ2-7; 8 bases match TRBD1. The sequence was obtained from an adult who received the AZD1222 COVID-19 vaccine. This sample comprised peripheral blood, obtained 28 days after the second AZD1222 dose. CDR3 in DNA: TGTGCCAGCAGTGAACCGGGACAGGCGATCTACGAGCAGTACTTC. Its protein is CASSEPGQAIYEQYF.